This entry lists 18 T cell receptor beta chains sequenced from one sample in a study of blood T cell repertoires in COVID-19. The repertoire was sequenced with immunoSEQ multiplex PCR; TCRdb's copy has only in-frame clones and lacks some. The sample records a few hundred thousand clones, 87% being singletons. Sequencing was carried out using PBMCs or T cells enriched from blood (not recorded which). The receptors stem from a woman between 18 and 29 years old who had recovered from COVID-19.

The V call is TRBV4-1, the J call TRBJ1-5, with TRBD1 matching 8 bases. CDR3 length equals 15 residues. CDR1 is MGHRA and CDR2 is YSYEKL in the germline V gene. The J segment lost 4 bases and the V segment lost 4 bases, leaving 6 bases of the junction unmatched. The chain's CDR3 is CASSRLTGGNQPQHF. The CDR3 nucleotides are TGCGCCAGCAGCCGCCTTACAGGGGGTAATCAGCCCCAGCATTTT.

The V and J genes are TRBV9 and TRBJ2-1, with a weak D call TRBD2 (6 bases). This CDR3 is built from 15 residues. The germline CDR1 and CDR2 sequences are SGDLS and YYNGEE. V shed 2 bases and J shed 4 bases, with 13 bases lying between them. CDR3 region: CASSVDGSEYNEQFF. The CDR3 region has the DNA TGTGCCAGCAGCGTGGACGGGAGCGAGTACAATGAGCAGTTCTTC.

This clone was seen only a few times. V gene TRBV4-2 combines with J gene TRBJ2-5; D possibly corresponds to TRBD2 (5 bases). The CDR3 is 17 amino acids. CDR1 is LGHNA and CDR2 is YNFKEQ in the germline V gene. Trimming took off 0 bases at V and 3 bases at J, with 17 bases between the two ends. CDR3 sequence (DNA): TGTGCCAGCAGCCAAGATAGCGCGGTGCGGAGCGAAGAGACCCAGTACTTC. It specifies CASSQDSAVRSEETQYF.

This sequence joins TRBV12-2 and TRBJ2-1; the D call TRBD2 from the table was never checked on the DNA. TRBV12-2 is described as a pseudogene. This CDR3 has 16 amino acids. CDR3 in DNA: TGTGCAAGTCGCTTAGGGTCTAGCGGGATAATCAATGAGCAGTTCTTC. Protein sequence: CASRLGSSGIINEQFF.

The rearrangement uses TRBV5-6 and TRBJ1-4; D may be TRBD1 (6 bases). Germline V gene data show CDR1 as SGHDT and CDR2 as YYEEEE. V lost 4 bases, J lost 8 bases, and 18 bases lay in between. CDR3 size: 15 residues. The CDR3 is CASSLDRLNGEKLFF. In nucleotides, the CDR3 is TGTGCCAGCAGCCTAGACAGGTTAAACGGCGAAAAACTGTTTTTT.

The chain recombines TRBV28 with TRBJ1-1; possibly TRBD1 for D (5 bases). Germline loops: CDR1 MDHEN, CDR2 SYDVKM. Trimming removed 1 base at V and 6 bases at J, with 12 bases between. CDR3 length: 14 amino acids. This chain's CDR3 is CASSLLQVPAEAFF. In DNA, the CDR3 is TGTGCCAGCAGTTTATTACAGGTTCCCGCTGAAGCTTTCTTT.

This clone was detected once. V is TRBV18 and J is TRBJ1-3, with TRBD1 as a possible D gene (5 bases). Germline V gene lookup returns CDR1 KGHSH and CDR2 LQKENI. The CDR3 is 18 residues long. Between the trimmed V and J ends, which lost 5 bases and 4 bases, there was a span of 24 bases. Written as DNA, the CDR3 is TGTGCCAGCTCATCCCCACAACAGGACGGGTCAAGCGGAAACACCATATATTTT. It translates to CASSSPQQDGSSGNTIYF.

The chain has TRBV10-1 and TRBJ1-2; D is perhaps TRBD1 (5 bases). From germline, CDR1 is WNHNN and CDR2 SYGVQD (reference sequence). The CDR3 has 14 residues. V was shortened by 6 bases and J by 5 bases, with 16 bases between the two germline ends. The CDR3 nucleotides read TGCGCCAGCAGGAATTTCTCAGGGTTTTATGGCTACACCTTC. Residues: CASRNFSGFYGYTF.

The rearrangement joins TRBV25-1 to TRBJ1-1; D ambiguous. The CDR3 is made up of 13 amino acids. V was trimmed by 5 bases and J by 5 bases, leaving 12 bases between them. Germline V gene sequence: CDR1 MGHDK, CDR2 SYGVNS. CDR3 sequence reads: CASSKSRETEAFF. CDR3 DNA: TGTGCCAGCAGTAAAAGTAGGGAGACTGAAGCTTTCTTT.

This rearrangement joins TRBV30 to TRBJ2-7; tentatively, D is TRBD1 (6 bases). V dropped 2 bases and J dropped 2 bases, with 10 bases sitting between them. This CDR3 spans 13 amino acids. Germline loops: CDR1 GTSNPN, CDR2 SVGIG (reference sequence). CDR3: CAWSWTATYEQYF. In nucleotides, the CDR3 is TGTGCCTGGAGTTGGACAGCCACCTACGAGCAGTACTTC.

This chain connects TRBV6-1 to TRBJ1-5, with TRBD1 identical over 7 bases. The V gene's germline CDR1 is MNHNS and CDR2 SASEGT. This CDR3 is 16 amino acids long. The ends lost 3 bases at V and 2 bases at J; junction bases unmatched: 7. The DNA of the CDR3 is TGTGCCAGCAGTGACCAACAGGGGTTTGGCAATCAGCCCCAGCATTTT. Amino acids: CASSDQQGFGNQPQHF.

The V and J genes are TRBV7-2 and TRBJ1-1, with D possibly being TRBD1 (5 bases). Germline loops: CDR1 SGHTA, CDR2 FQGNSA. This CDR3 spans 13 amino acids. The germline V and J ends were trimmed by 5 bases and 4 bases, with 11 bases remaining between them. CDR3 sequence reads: CASSLQGGTEAFF. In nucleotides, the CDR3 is TGTGCCAGCAGCCTCCAGGGAGGCACTGAAGCTTTCTTT.

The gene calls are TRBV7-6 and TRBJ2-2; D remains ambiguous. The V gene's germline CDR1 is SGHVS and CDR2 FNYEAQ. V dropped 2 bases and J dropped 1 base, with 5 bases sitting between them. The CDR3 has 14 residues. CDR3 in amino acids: CASSLSRNTGELFF. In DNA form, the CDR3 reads TGTGCCAGCAGCTTATCCAGGAACACCGGGGAGCTGTTTTTT. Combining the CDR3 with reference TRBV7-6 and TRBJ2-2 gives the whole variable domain GAGVSQSPRYKVTKRGQDVALRCDPISGHVSLYWYRQALGQGPEFLTYFNYEAQQDKSGLPNDRFSAERPEGSISTLTIQRTEQRDSAMYRCASSLSRNTGELFFGEGSRLTVL.

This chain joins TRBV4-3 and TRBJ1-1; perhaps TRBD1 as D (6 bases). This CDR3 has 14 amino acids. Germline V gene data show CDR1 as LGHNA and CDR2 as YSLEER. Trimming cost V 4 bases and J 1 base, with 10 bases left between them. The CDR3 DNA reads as TGCGCCAGCAGCCGACGACAGGAGAACACTGAAGCTTTCTTT. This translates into CASSRRQENTEAFF.

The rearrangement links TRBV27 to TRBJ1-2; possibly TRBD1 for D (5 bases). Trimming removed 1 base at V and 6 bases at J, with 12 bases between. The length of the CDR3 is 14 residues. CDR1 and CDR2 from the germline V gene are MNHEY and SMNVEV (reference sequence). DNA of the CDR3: TGTGCCAGCAGTTTATTCTTCCCAGGGCATGGCTACACCTTC. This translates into CASSLFFPGHGYTF.

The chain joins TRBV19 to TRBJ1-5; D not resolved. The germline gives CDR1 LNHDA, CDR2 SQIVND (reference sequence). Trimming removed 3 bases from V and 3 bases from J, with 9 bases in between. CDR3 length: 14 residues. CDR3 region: CASSIQAPNQPQHF. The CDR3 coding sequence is TGTGCCAGTAGTATTCAGGCCCCCAATCAGCCCCAGCATTTT.

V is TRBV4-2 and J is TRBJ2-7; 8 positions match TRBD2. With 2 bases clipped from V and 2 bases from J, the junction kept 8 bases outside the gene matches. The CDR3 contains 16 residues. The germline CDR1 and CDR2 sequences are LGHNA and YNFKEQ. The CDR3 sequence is CASSQPRLASTYEQYF. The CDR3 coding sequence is TGTGCCAGCAGCCAACCAAGACTAGCGTCAACCTACGAGCAGTACTTC.

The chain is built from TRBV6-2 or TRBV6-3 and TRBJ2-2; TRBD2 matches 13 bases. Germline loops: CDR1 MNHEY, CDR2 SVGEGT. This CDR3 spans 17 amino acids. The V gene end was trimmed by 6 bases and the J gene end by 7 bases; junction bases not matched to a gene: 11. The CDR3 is CASSPTGLAGVGGELFF. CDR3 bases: TGTGCCAGCAGCCCCACCGGACTAGCGGGAGTAGGCGGGGAGCTGTTTTTT.